One sample yielded the 4 T cell receptor beta chains listed below, sequenced in a study of CD8+ T cells in alopecia areata. Extraction and reverse transcription of RNA yielded cDNA as the sequencing template. The protocol was immunoSEQ multiplex PCR, while the TCRdb copy is restricted to in-frame clones and leaves out a portion. The profile covers around 50,000 clones, with around 96% appearing a single time and roughly 25% taken by the ten largest. Sequences were derived from CD8+ T cells sorted from blood, sampled at week 0. All receptors derive from a human donor with alopecia areata.

V is TRBV28 and J is TRBJ2-7, with 11 nucleotides matching TRBD2. The CDR3 contains 17 residues. Looked up from germline, CDR1 is MDHEN and CDR2 is SYDVKM. V lost 6 bases, J lost 3 bases, and 13 bases stayed unmatched. CDR3 bases: TGTGCCAGCAGAACAATATCCGGGACTAGCGGTTACTACGAGCAGTACTTC. The encoded protein is CASRTISGTSGYYEQYF.

This chain connects TRBV15 to TRBJ2-7, with 7 bases fitting TRBD1. The CDR3 consists of 15 residues. V shed 4 bases and J 5 bases; nucleotides not matched to a gene: 11. CDR1 is LNHNV and CDR2 is YYDKDF in the germline V gene (reference sequence). CDR3 nucleotide sequence: TGTGCCACCAGCACTCGACAGGGTTTTTTGGACGAGCAGTACTTC. This gives the protein CATSTRQGFLDEQYF.

The rearrangement joins TRBV19 to TRBJ2-4; 7 bases fit TRBD1. This CDR3 spans 14 amino acids. V shed 6 bases and J 3 bases; nucleotides not matched to a gene: 5. Germline CDR1 LNHDA, CDR2 SQIVND (reference sequence). The DNA for the CDR3 is TGTGCCAGTAGCTGGGACAGCGGCAAAAACATTCAGTACTTC. Translating it yields CASSWDSGKNIQYF.

V gene TRBV4-2 combines with J gene TRBJ2-2, with 7 positions matching TRBD1. Germline CDR1 LGHNA, CDR2 YNFKEQ. With 1 base clipped from V and 6 bases from J, the junction kept 8 bases outside the gene matches. The CDR3 sequence is 16 residues long. In DNA form, the CDR3 reads TGTGCCAGCAGCCAAGGACAGGGAGTTACTTCCGGGGAGCTGTTTTTT. It translates to CASSQGQGVTSGELFF.